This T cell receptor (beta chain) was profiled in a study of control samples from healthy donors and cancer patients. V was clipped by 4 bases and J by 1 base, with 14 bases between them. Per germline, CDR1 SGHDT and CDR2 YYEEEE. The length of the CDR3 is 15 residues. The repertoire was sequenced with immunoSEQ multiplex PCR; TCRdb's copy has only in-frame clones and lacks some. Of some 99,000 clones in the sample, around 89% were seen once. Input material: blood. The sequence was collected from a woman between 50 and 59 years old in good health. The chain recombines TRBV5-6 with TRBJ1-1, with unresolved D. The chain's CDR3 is CASSVDRRSNTEAFF. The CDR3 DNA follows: TGTGCCAGCAGCGTGGACCGACGCTCGAACACTGAAGCTTTCTTT.